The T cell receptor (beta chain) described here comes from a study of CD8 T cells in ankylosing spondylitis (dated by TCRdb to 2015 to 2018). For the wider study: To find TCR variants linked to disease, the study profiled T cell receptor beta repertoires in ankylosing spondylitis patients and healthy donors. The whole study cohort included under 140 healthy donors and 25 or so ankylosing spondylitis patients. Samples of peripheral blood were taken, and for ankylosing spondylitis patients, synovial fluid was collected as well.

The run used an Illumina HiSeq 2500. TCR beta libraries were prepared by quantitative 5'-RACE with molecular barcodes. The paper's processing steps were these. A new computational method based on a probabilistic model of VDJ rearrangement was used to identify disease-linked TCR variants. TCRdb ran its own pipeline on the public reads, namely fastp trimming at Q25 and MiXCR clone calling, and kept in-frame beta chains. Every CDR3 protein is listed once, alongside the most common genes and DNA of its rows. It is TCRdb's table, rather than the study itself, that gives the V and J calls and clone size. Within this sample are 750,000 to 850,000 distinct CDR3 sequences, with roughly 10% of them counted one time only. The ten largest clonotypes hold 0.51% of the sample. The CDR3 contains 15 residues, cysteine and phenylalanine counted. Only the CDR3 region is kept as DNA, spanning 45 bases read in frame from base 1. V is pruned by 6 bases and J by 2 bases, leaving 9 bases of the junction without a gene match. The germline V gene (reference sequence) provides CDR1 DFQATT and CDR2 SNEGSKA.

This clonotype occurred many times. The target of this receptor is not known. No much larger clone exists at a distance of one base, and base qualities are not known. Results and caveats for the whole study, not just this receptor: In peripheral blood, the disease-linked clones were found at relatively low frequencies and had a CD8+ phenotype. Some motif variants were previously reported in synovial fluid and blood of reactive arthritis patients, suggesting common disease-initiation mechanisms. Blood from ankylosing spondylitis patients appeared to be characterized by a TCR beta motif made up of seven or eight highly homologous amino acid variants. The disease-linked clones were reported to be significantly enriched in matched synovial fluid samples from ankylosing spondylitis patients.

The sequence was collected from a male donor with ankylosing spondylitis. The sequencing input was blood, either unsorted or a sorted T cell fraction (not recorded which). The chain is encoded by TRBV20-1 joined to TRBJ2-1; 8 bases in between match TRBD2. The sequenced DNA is TGCAGTGCCCCGGGGGGGGGGGATACCTACAATGAGCAGTTCTTC. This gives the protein CSAPGGGDTYNEQFF.